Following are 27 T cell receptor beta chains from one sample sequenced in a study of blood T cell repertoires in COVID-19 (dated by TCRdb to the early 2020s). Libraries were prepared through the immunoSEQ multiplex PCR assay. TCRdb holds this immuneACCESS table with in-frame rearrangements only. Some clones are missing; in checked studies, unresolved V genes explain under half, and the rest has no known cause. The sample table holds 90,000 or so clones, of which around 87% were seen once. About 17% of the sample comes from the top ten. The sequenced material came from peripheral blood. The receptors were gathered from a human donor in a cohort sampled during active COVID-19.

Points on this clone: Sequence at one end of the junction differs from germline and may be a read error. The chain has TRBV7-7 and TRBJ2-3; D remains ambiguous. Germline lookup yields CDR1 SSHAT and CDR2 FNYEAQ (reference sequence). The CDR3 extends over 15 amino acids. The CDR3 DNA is TGTGCTAGCAGCTTTGGCGACTCTAGCACAGATACGCAGTATTTT. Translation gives CASSFGDSSTDTQYF.

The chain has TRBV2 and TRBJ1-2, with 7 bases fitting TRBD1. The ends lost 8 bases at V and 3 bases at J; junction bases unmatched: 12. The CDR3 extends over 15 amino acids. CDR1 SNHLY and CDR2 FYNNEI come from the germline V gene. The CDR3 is CASARQQGMDYGYTF. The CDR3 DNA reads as TGTGCCAGCGCACGACAACAGGGGATGGACTATGGCTACACCTTC.

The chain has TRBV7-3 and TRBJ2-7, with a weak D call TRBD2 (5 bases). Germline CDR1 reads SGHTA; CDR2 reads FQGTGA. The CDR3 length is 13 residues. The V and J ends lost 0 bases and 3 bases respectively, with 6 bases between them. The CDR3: CASSLTAGYEQYF. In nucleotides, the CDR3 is TGTGCCAGCAGCTTAACTGCGGGCTACGAGCAGTACTTC. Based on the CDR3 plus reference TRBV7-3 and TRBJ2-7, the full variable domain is GAGVSQTPSNKVTEKGKYVELRCDPISGHTALYWYRQSLGQGPEFLIYFQGTGAADDSGLPNDRFFAVRPEGSVSTLKIQRTERGDSAVYLCASSLTAGYEQYFGPGTRLTVT.

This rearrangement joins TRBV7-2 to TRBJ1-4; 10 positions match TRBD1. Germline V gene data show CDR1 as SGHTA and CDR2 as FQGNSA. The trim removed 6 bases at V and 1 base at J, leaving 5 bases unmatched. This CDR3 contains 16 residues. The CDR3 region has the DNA TGTGCCAGCAGTTTGGACAGGGGGGTAACTAATGAAAAACTGTTTTTT. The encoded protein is CASSLDRGVTNEKLFF. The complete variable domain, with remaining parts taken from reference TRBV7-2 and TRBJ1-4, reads GAGVSQSPSNKVTEKGKDVELRCDPISGHTALYWYRQSLGQGLEFLIYFQGNSAPDKSGLPSDRFSAERTGGSVSTLTIQRTQQEDSAVYLCASSLDRGVTNEKLFFGSGTQLSVL.

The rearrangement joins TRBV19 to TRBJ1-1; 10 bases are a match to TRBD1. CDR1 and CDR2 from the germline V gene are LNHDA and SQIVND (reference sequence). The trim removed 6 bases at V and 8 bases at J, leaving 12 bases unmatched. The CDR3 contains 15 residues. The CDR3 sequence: CASSVTGTGAPEAFF. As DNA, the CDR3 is TGTGCCAGTAGCGTAACCGGGACAGGGGCGCCCGAAGCTTTCTTT. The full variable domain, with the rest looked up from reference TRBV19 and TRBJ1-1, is DGGITQSPKYLFRKEGQNVTLSCEQNLNHDAMYWYRQDPGQGLRLIYYSQIVNDFQKGDIAEGYSVSREKKESFPLTVTSAQKNPTAFYLCASSVTGTGAPEAFFGQGTRLTVV.

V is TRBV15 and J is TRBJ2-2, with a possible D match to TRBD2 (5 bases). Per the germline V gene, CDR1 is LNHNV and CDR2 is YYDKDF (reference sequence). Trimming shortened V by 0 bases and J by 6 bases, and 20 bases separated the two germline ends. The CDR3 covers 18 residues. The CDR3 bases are TGTGCCACCAGCAGAGATTCAAAGCGGCAGAGTAGGGCCGGGGAGCTGTTTTTT. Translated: CATSRDSKRQSRAGELFF.

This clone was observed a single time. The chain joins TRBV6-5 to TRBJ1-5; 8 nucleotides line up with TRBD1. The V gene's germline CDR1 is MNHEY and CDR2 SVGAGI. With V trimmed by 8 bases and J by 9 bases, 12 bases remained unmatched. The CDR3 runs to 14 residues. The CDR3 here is CASRPGTGYWPQHF. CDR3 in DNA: TGTGCCAGCCGACCCGGGACAGGTTATTGGCCCCAGCATTTT.

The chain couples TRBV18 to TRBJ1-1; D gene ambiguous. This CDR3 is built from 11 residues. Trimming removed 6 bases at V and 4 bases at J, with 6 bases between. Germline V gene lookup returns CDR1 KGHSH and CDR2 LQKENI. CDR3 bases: TGTGCCAGCTCCCCCGTCACTGAAGCTTTCTTT. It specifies CASSPVTEAFF.

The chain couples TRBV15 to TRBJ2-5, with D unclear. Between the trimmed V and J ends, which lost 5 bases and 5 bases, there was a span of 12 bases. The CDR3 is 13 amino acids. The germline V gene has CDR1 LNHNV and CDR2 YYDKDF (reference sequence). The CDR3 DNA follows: TGTGCCACCAGCTCGGCTAGAACGGAGACCCAGTACTTC. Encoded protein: CATSSARTETQYF.

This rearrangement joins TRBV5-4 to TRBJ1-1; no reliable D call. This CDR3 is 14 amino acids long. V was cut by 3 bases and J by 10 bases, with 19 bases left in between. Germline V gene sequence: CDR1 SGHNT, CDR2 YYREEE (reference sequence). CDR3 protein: CASSSQPLGPRAFF. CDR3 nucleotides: TGTGCCAGCAGCTCTCAACCCCTAGGCCCTAGAGCTTTCTTT.

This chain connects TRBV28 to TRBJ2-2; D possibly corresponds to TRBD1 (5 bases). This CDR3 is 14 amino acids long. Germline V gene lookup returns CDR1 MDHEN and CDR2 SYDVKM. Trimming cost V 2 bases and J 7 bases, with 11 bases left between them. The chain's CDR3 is CASSLLRRGGELFF. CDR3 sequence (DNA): TGTGCCAGCAGTTTACTTCGAAGGGGCGGGGAGCTGTTTTTT.

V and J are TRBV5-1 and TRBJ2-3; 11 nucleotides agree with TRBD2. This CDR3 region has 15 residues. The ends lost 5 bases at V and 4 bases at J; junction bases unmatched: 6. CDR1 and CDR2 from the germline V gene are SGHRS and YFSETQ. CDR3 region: CASRISGGAADTQYF. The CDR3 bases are TGCGCCAGCAGAATTAGCGGGGGGGCTGCAGATACGCAGTATTTT.

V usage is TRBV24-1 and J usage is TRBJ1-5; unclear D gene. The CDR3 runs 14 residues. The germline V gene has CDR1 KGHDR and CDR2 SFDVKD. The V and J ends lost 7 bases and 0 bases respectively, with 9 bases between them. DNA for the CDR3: TGTGCCACCAGAGAGGTCGCTAGCAATCAGCCCCAGCATTTT. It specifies CATREVASNQPQHF.

For the CDR3, the DNA is TGTGCCAGCGGTATGCGGGGCGGCTACACCTTC. Amino acids: CASGMRGGYTF. The genes are TRBV12-3 or TRBV12-4 and TRBJ1-2; D perhaps matches TRBD1 (5 bases). The CDR3 is 11 amino acids. V was shortened by 8 bases and J by 8 bases, with 12 bases between the two germline ends.

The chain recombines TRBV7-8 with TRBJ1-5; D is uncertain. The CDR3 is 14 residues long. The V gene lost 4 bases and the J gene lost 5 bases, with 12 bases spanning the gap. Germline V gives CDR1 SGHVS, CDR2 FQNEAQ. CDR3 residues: CASSSVLNYQPQHF. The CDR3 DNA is TGTGCCAGCAGCTCCGTACTTAATTATCAGCCCCAGCATTTT.

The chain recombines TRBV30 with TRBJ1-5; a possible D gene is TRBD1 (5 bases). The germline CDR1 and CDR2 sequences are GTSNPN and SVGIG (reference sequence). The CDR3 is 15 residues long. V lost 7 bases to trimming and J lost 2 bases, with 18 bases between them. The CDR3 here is CAYSPGPGGNQPQHF. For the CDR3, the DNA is TGTGCCTATTCCCCGGGGCCGGGGGGCAATCAGCCCCAGCATTTT.

CDR3 DNA sequence: TGTGCCAGCAGCGTCGGGGACAGGGAACCCGGAGACACCGGGGAGCTGTTTTTT. It yields the protein CASSVGDREPGDTGELFF. V usage is TRBV11-3 and J usage is TRBJ2-2; 9 bases agree with TRBD1. V trimming: 5 bases; J trimming: 3 bases; junction bases outside the gene matches: 13. The germline gives CDR1 SGHNT, CDR2 YENEEA. CDR3 size: 18 residues.

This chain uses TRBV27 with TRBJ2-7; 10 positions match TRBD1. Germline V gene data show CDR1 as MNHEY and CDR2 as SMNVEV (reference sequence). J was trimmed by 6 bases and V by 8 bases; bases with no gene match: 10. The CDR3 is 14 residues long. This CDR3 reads CASETRTGGSEQYF. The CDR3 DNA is TGTGCCAGCGAAACCCGGACAGGGGGTTCCGAGCAGTACTTC.

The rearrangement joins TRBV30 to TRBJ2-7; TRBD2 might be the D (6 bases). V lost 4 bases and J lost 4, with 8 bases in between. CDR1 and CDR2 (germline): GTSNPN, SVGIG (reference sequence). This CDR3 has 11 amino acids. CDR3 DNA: TGTGCCTGGAAACGGGGGTACGAGCAGTACTTC. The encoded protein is CAWKRGYEQYF.

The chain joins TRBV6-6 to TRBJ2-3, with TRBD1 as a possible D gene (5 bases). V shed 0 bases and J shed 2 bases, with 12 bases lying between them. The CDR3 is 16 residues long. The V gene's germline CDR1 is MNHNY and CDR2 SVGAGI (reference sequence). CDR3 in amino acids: CASSYSRQHPTDTQYF. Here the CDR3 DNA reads TGTGCCAGCAGTTACTCCAGACAGCACCCCACAGATACGCAGTATTTT.

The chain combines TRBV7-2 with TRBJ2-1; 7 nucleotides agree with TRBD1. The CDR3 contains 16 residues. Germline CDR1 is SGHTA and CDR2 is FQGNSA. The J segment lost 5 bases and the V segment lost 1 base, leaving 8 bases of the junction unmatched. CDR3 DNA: TGTGCCAGCAGCTTAGGAGGCAGGGGGATGAACAATGAGCAGTTCTTC. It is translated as CASSLGGRGMNNEQFF.

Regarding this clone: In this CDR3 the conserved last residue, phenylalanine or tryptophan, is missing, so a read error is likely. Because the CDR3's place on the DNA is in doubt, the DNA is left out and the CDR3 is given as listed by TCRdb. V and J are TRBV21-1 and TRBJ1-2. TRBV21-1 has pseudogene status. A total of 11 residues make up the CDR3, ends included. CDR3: CASSEGSRGGS.

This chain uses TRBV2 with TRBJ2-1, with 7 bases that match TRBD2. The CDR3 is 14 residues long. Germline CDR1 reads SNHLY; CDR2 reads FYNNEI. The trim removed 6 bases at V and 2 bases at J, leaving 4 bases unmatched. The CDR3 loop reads CASRRGGTYNEQFF. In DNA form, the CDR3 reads TGTGCCAGCAGGCGGGGAGGGACCTACAATGAGCAGTTCTTC.

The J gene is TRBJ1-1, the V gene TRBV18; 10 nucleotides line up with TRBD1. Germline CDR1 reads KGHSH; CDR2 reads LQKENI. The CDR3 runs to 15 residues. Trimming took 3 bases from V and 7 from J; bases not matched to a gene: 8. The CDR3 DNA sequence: TGTGCCAGCTCACCCGTGGGACAGGGGATTTATGAAGCTTTCTTT. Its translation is CASSPVGQGIYEAFF. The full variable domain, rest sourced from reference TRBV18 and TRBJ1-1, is NAGVMQNPRHLVRRRGQEARLRCSPMKGHSHVYWYRQLPEEGLKFMVYLQKENIIDESGMPKERFSAEFPKEGPSILRIQQVVRGDSAAYFCASSPVGQGIYEAFFGQGTRLTVV.

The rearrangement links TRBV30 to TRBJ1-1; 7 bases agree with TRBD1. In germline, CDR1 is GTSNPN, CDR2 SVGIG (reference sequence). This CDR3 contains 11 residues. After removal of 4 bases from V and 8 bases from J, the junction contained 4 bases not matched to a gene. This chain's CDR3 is CAWNRGFEAFF. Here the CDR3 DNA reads TGTGCCTGGAACAGGGGATTCGAAGCTTTCTTT.

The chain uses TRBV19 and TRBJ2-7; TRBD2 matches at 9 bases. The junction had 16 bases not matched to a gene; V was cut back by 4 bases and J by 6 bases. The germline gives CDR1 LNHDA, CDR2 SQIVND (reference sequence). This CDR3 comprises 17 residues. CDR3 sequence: CASSTSPGLALGREQYF. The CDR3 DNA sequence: TGTGCCAGTAGTACTTCCCCGGGACTAGCATTGGGCCGCGAGCAGTACTTC.

CDR3 in amino acids: CVRSLYLAWSGPEAFF. Written as DNA, the CDR3 is TGTGTCAGAAGCTTATATCTGGCATGGAGTGGTCCTGAAGCTTTCTTT. J is TRBJ1-1 and V is TRBV7-5. TRBV7-5 is designated a pseudogene. The CDR3 runs to 16 residues.